The source of this T cell receptor (beta chain) is a study of blood T cell repertoires in COVID-19. From germline, CDR1 is LNHNV and CDR2 YYDKDF (reference sequence). CDR3 length: 16 amino acids. V shed 5 bases, J shed 2 bases, and the junction held 12 bases outside the gene matches. Libraries were prepared by immunoSEQ multiplex PCR; TCRdb keeps only in-frame clonotypes and omits some of them. The sample lists approximately 500,000 clones; around nine tenths were seen once. Living in roughly 25 US areas, the participants were between roughly 18 and 89 years of age. Cohort placement rested on clinical history that participants reported themselves. Recovered Cohort 3 donors showed two negative PCRs, clearance, or symptom resolution.

J is TRBJ2-7 and V is TRBV15, with TRBD2 matching over 7 bases. The source material was PBMCs or T cells enriched from blood (not recorded which). This TCR was sampled from a woman in her 40s who had recovered from COVID-19. The CDR3 region is CATSGELLAAPYEQYF. DNA of the CDR3: TGTGCCACCAGCGGGGAGCTGCTAGCGGCCCCCTACGAGCAGTACTTC.